The 29 T cell receptor beta chains given below trace back to one sample, sequenced in a study of blood T cell repertoires in COVID-19 (dated by TCRdb to 2019 to 2021). Library preparation was by the immunoSEQ multiplex PCR assay. In TCRdb, the immuneACCESS table is reduced to in-frame sequences with V and J assigned. These tables do not hold every clone; where another copy was compared, an unresolved V gene accounts for under half, and the others remain unexplained. For this sample the table gives about 140,000 clones, of which about 76% were detected only once. Of the sample, more than 8% falls within the top ten clones. Sequencing used peripheral blood. The source is a human donor in a cohort sampled during active COVID-19.

The chain uses TRBV9 and TRBJ1-6; a possible D gene is TRBD1 (5 bases). Trimming pared 5 bases from V and 0 bases from J, leaving 18 bases between. The CDR3 covers 18 residues. CDR1 SGDLS and CDR2 YYNGEE come from the germline V gene. In DNA, the CDR3 is TGTGCCAGCAGTGGGGGACTTTCCTCGAGCTCCTATAATTCACCCCTCCACTTT. This codes for CASSGGLSSSSYNSPLHF.

The chain combines TRBV6-1 with TRBJ1-5; TRBD1 aligns across 7 bases. The CDR3 is 14 residues long. Germline loops: CDR1 MNHNS, CDR2 SASEGT. The V and J ends lost 2 bases and 5 bases, in that order; junction bases with no gene match: 3. The CDR3 bases are TGTGCCAGCAGTGAAACAGGGGTTTATCAGCCCCAGCATTTT. Amino acids: CASSETGVYQPQHF.

The CDR3 bases are TGTGCCAGCAGTTACTACGGACAGGGAGAACAAGAGACCCAGTACTTC. Amino acids: CASSYYGQGEQETQYF. The chain couples TRBV6-6 to TRBJ2-5; 8 bases are a match to TRBD1. Germline CDR1 is MNHNY and CDR2 is SVGAGI (reference sequence). The CDR3 has 16 residues. Germline trimming cut 1 base from V and 2 bases from J; bases unmatched to any gene: 6.

This chain links TRBV29-1 with TRBJ2-1, with D uncertain. The CDR3 length is 11 residues. V lost 5 bases to trimming and J lost 7 bases, with 9 bases between them. In germline, CDR1 is SQVTM, CDR2 ANQGSEA. The CDR3 sequence is CSVRVGNEQFF. Written as DNA, the CDR3 is TGCAGCGTTCGGGTCGGAAATGAGCAGTTCTTC.

The chain joins TRBV7-8 to TRBJ2-7; a weak D match, TRBD2 (6 bases). Germline V gives CDR1 SGHVS, CDR2 FQNEAQ. CDR3 length: 15 amino acids. Trimming cost V 3 bases and J 0 bases, with 12 bases left between them. CDR3 sequence reads: CASSFESGSSYEQYF. CDR3 nucleotides: TGTGCCAGCAGCTTCGAATCCGGGAGCTCCTACGAGCAGTACTTC.

This rearrangement joins TRBV5-4 to TRBJ2-7, with TRBD2 identical over 8 bases. The CDR3 consists of 17 residues. Germline CDR1 and CDR2: SGHNT and YYREEE (reference sequence). Trimming took 4 bases from V and 2 from J; bases not matched to a gene: 14. The CDR3 nucleotides read TGTGCCAGCAGCCGAACGGGAGGGGGGGAGGCCACCTACGAGCAGTACTTC. Translation: CASSRTGGGEATYEQYF.

The chain carries TRBV18 and TRBJ2-1; D might be TRBD1 (6 bases). Deletions cut 3 bases from V and 0 bases from J, with 9 bases between. The length of the CDR3 is 15 residues. Germline V gene data show CDR1 as KGHSH and CDR2 as LQKENI. CDR3 in amino acids: CASSPDSSSYNEQFF. The CDR3 coding sequence is TGTGCCAGCTCACCGGACAGCAGCTCCTACAATGAGCAGTTCTTC.

V gene TRBV5-1 combines with J gene TRBJ2-3, with 7 nucleotides matching TRBD2. The CDR3 length is 16 residues. In germline, CDR1 is SGHRS, CDR2 YFSETQ. The trim removed 2 bases at V and 6 bases at J, leaving 12 bases unmatched. The DNA of the CDR3 is TGCGCCAGCAGCTTTTCTAGCGGAACCCATGTGGATACGCAGTATTTT. Protein product: CASSFSSGTHVDTQYF.

The genes are TRBV29-1 and TRBJ2-7; D might be TRBD2 (5 bases). The germline V gene has CDR1 SQVTM and CDR2 ANQGSEA. Trimming removed 3 bases at V and 3 bases at J, with 12 bases between. CDR3 size: 13 residues. The CDR3 loop is CSVEGEGIYEQYF. In DNA form, the CDR3 reads TGCAGCGTTGAGGGTGAGGGAATCTACGAGCAGTACTTC.

The chain joins TRBV28 to TRBJ1-1; maybe TRBD1 (6 bases). The CDR3 length is 14 residues. Germline V gene sequence: CDR1 MDHEN, CDR2 SYDVKM. Trimming removed 4 bases from V and 11 bases from J, with 20 bases in between. The CDR3 region is CASSSHLTGSRAFF. The CDR3 DNA follows: TGTGCCAGCAGTTCCCACCTTACAGGGAGCCGCGCTTTCTTT.

The V and J genes are TRBV28 and TRBJ2-5; a possible D gene is TRBD1 (6 bases). Per the germline V gene, CDR1 is MDHEN and CDR2 is SYDVKM. V dropped 6 bases and J dropped 2 bases, with 16 bases sitting between them. The CDR3 loop spans 15 amino acids. The DNA for the CDR3 is TGTGCCAGCAGCCCTGGGCAGGGGCCACAAGAGACCCAGTACTTC. This codes for CASSPGQGPQETQYF.

This sequence joins TRBV29-1 and TRBJ2-1; D might be TRBD2 (5 bases). V lost 5 bases to trimming and J lost 2 bases, with 7 bases between them. CDR1 and CDR2 from the germline V gene are SQVTM and ANQGSEA. The CDR3 spans 12 residues. CDR3: CSVRGPYNEQFF. Written as DNA, the CDR3 is TGCAGCGTTCGAGGGCCCTACAATGAGCAGTTCTTC.

The J gene is TRBJ2-2, the V gene TRBV5-4; D might be TRBD2 (7 bases). CDR1 is SGHNT, CDR2 YYREEE, per germline (reference sequence). V lost 4 bases, J lost 8 bases, and 18 bases lay in between. The CDR3 covers 15 residues. The CDR3 spells CASSLGGGVGGELFF. The CDR3 bases are TGTGCCAGCAGCCTCGGAGGGGGGGTTGGTGGGGAGCTGTTTTTT.

The CDR3 reads CASRPRDSPYEQYF. DNA for the CDR3: TGTGCCAGCAGACCCCGGGACAGCCCCTACGAGCAGTACTTC. V gene TRBV6-5 combines with J gene TRBJ2-7, with TRBD1 matching over 7 bases. The CDR3 extends over 14 amino acids. Losses at the gene ends were 6 bases for V and 2 bases for J; bases not matched to a gene: 7. Germline assignment: CDR1 MNHEY and CDR2 SVGAGI.

The chain carries TRBV11-3 and TRBJ2-5, with 11 bases fitting TRBD2. Trimming took 5 bases from V and 4 from J; bases not matched to a gene: 3. Germline V gene lookup returns CDR1 SGHNT and CDR2 YENEEA. The CDR3 runs 14 residues. The CDR3 here is CASSPGLAGETQYF. The DNA of the CDR3 is TGTGCCAGCAGCCCAGGACTAGCGGGAGAGACCCAGTACTTC.

V is TRBV6-2 or TRBV6-3 and J is TRBJ2-1; D might be TRBD2 (7 bases). The germline V and J ends were trimmed by 7 bases and 0 bases, with 16 bases remaining between them. The germline V gene encodes CDR1 MNHEY and CDR2 SVGEGT. CDR3 length: 16 amino acids. The CDR3 region has the DNA TGTGCCAGCACCCCTAGGGGGAGGGGCTCCTACAATGAGCAGTTCTTC. Its protein product is CASTPRGRGSYNEQFF.

J is TRBJ2-7 and V is TRBV18; weak D call: TRBD1 (6 bases). CDR1 and CDR2 (germline): KGHSH, LQKENI. This CDR3 spans 14 amino acids. V was shortened by 2 bases and J by 2 bases, with 10 bases between the two germline ends. CDR3 protein: CASSPSNRAYEQYF. DNA of the CDR3: TGTGCCAGCTCACCAAGCAACAGGGCCTACGAGCAGTACTTC.

The rearrangement uses TRBV7-2 and TRBJ2-3, with TRBD2 matching over 7 bases. The CDR3 sequence is 15 residues long. With 6 bases clipped from V and 2 bases from J, the junction kept 8 bases outside the gene matches. CDR1 and CDR2 from the germline V gene are SGHTA and FQGNSA. The CDR3: CASRRQRGSTDTQYF. The CDR3 nucleotides read TGTGCCAGCAGACGACAGCGGGGTTCCACAGATACGCAGTATTTT.

J is TRBJ1-1 and V is TRBV2; D remains unclear. Germline CDR1 is SNHLY and CDR2 is FYNNEI. Trimming cost V 7 bases and J 1 base, with 10 bases left between them. This CDR3 is built from 13 residues. The chain's CDR3 is CASKGESNTEAFF. CDR3 coding DNA: TGTGCCAGCAAGGGAGAATCGAACACTGAAGCTTTCTTT.

V usage is TRBV6-2 or TRBV6-3 and J usage is TRBJ2-7; D possibly corresponds to TRBD2 (6 bases). V gave up 2 bases and J gave up 1 base, with 15 bases separating them. The germline V gene has CDR1 MNHEY and CDR2 SVGEGT. This CDR3 has 16 residues. This chain's CDR3 is CASSYPSAGLSYEQYF. The DNA of the CDR3 is TGTGCCAGCAGTTACCCCTCAGCGGGCCTATCCTACGAGCAGTACTTC.

This clone was seen only a few times. The chain combines TRBV27 with TRBJ1-5, with a tentative D call TRBD1 (6 bases). The CDR3 loop spans 16 amino acids. V shed 2 bases and J shed 4 bases, with 15 bases lying between them. Germline V gene lookup returns CDR1 MNHEY and CDR2 SMNVEV (reference sequence). The CDR3 is CASSLLSDSENQPQHF. The CDR3, as DNA: TGTGCCAGCAGTTTACTCTCGGACAGTGAGAATCAGCCCCAGCATTTT.

V gene TRBV24-1 combines with J gene TRBJ2-2, with 12 positions matching TRBD2. This CDR3 contains 17 residues. Looked up from germline, CDR1 is KGHDR and CDR2 is SFDVKD. Trimming at V came to 9 bases and at J to 1 base, leaving 8 bases not matched to a gene. CDR3 sequence (DNA): TGTGCCACCGCGGAGGGGGGACTAGCGGGGAACACCGGGGAGCTGTTTTTT. Its protein product is CATAEGGLAGNTGELFF.

This clone was seen a few times. The CDR3 reads CASRGQPNQPQHF. For the CDR3, the DNA is TGTGCCAGCAGGGGACAGCCAAATCAGCCCCAGCATTTT. The rearrangement links TRBV12-3 or TRBV12-4 to TRBJ1-5; TRBD1 agrees at 7 bases. The CDR3 is 13 amino acids. Losses at the gene ends were 6 bases for V and 4 bases for J; bases not matched to a gene: 3.

The V gene is TRBV2, the J gene TRBJ2-6; D perhaps matches TRBD1 (6 bases). Germline values: CDR1 SNHLY, CDR2 FYNNEI. CDR3 size: 20 residues. Trimming took 0 bases from V and 1 from J, leaving 19 bases between them. The CDR3 region is CASSEAEPRRQASGANVLTF. Written as DNA, the CDR3 is TGTGCCAGCAGTGAAGCGGAACCTCGCCGACAGGCTTCTGGGGCCAACGTCCTGACTTTC.

The chain couples TRBV4-1 to TRBJ2-2; TRBD1 agrees at 10 bases. The CDR3 totals 17 residues. In germline, CDR1 is MGHRA, CDR2 YSYEKL. Trimming removed 0 bases from V and 6 bases from J; junction bases left unmatched: 7. The CDR3 coding sequence is TGCGCCAGCAGCCAAGATCCGGGACAGGGGACCGCCGGGGAGCTGTTTTTT. Amino acids: CASSQDPGQGTAGELFF.

V and J are TRBV5-1 and TRBJ2-7, with 8 bases identical to TRBD1. The CDR3 has 15 amino acids. With 4 bases clipped from V and 0 bases from J, the junction kept 6 bases outside the gene matches. In germline, CDR1 is SGHRS, CDR2 YFSETQ. The CDR3 region has the DNA TGCGCCAGCAGCACAGGGGGTACTAGCTCCTACGAGCAGTACTTC. Amino acid sequence: CASSTGGTSSYEQYF.

This clone has more than one count but fewer than ten. The V and J genes are TRBV9 and TRBJ2-7, with D possibly TRBD2 on 6 matching bases. This CDR3 has 19 residues. Trimming took 0 bases from V and 3 from J, leaving 25 bases between them. The germline V gene encodes CDR1 SGDLS and CDR2 YYNGEE. The CDR3 DNA reads as TGTGCCAGCAGCGTAGAGGGGTACCCTAAGACTAGTTTCCGCTACGAGCAGTACTTC. Its protein product is CASSVEGYPKTSFRYEQYF.

The chain links TRBV5-1 to TRBJ1-2, with 8 bases lining up with TRBD1. Germline CDR1 SGHRS, CDR2 YFSETQ. With 4 bases clipped from V and 4 bases from J, the junction kept 6 bases outside the gene matches. This CDR3 has 14 amino acids. The CDR3 DNA follows: TGCGCCAGCAGCGAGACAGGGGACCTCTATGGCTACACCTTC. Protein product: CASSETGDLYGYTF. The variable domain in full, completed from reference TRBV5-1 and TRBJ1-2, reads KAGVTQTPRYLIKTRGQQVTLSCSPISGHRSVSWYQQTPGQGLQFLFEYFSETQRNKGNFPGRFSGRQFSNSRSEMNVSTLELGDSALYLCASSETGDLYGYTFGSGTRLTVV.

The DNA of the CDR3 is TGTGCCAGCAGCGTAGGGCCAGGTCCGGGGGAGACCCAGTACTTC. Residues: CASSVGPGPGETQYF. The rearrangement uses TRBV9 and TRBJ2-5; possibly TRBD2 for D (5 bases). Deletions cut 0 bases from V and 5 bases from J, with 14 bases between. The CDR3 totals 15 residues. Germline CDR1 SGDLS, CDR2 YYNGEE.